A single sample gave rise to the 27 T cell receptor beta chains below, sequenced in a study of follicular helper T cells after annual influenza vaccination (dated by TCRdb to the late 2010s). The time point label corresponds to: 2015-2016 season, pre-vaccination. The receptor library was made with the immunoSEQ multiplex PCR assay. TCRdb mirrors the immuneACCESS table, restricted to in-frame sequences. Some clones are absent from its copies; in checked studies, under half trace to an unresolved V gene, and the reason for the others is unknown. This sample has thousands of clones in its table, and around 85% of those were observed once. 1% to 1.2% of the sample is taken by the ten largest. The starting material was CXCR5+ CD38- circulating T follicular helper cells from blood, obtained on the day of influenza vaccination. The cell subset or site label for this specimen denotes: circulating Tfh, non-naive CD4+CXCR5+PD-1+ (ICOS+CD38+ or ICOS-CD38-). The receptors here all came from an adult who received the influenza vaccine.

The CDR3 DNA reads as TGTGCCAGCAGCCCCCCCGGGACAGGCCACACAGATACGCAGTATTTT. It translates to CASSPPGTGHTDTQYF. The chain uses TRBV7-2 and TRBJ2-3; 8 bases fit TRBD1. The trim removed 5 bases at V and 2 bases at J, leaving 9 bases unmatched. The CDR3 has 16 amino acids. Looked up from germline, CDR1 is SGHTA and CDR2 is FQGNSA. Full variable domain (rest looked up from reference TRBV7-2 and TRBJ2-3): GAGVSQSPSNKVTEKGKDVELRCDPISGHTALYWYRQSLGQGLEFLIYFQGNSAPDKSGLPSDRFSAERTGGSVSTLTIQRTQQEDSAVYLCASSPPGTGHTDTQYFGPGTRLTVL.

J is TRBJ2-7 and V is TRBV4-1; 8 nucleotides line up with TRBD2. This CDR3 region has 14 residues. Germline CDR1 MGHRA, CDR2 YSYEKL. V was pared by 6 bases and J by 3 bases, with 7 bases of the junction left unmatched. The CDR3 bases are TGCGCCAGCAGACCTATAGCGGGAAGCTACGAGCAGTACTTC. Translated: CASRPIAGSYEQYF.

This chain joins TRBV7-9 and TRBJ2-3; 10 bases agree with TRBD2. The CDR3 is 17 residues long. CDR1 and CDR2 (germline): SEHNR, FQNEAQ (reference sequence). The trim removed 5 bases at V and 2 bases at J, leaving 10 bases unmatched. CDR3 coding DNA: TGTGCCAGCAGCCCGCGGACTAGCGGAAGACTCACAGATACGCAGTATTTT. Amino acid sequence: CASSPRTSGRLTDTQYF.

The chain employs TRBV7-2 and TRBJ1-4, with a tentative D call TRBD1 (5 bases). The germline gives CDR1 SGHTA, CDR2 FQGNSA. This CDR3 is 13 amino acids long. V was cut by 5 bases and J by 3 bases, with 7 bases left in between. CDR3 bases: TGTGCCAGCAGCCAAGGGGCTAATGAAAAACTGTTTTTT. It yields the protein CASSQGANEKLFF.

CDR3 DNA sequence: TGTGCCAGCTCACCCCCGCCCGAAGGAAACACCATATATTTT. Its protein is CASSPPPEGNTIYF. J is TRBJ1-3 and V is TRBV18; no clear D. V gave up 3 bases and J gave up 4 bases, with 10 bases separating them. Germline-derived CDR1 and CDR2 are KGHSH and LQKENI. There are 14 residues in the CDR3.

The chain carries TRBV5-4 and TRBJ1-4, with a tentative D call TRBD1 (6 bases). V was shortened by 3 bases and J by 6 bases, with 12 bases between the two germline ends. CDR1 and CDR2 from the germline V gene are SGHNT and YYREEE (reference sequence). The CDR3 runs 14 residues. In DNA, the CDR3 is TGTGCCAGCAGCTCGGGGGGGGGCGATGAAAAACTGTTTTTT. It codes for CASSSGGGDEKLFF.

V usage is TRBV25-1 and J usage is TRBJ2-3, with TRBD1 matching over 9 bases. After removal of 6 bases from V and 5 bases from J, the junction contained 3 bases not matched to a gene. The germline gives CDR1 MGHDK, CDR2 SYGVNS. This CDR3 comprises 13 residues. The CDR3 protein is CASRTGGKDTQYF. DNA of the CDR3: TGTGCCAGCAGGACAGGGGGGAAAGATACGCAGTATTTT. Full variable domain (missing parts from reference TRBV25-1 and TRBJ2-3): EADIYQTPRYLVIGTGKKITLECSQTMGHDKMYWYQQDPGMELHLIHYSYGVNSTEKGDLSSESTVSRIRTEHFPLTLESARPSHTSQYLCASRTGGKDTQYFGPGTRLTVL.

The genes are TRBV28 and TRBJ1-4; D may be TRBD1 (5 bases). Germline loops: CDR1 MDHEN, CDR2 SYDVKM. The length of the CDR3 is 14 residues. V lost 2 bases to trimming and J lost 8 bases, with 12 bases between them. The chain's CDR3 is CASSLLGGEEKLFF. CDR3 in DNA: TGTGCCAGCAGTTTACTGGGAGGGGAAGAAAAACTGTTTTTT.

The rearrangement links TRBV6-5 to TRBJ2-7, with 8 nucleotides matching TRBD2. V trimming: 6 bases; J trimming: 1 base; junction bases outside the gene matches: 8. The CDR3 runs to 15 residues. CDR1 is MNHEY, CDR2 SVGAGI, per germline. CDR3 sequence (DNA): TGTGCCAGCAGCCGCCCGGGAGGGACTTCCTACGAGCAGTACTTC. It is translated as CASSRPGGTSYEQYF.

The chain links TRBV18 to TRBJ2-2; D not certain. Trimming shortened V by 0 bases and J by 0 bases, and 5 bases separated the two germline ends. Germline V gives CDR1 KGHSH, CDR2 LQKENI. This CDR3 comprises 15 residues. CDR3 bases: TGTGCCAGCTCACCACCGGATGCGAACACCGGGGAGCTGTTTTTT. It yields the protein CASSPPDANTGELFF.

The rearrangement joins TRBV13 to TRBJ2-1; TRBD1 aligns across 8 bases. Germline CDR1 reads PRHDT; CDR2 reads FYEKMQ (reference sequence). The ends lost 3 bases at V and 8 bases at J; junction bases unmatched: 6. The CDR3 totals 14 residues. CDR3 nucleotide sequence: TGTGCCAGCAGCTTTATGGACAGGGACGATGAGCAGTTCTTC. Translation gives CASSFMDRDDEQFF. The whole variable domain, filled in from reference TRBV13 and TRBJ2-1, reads AAGVIQSPRHLIKEKRETATLKCYPIPRHDTVYWYQQGPGQDPQFLISFYEKMQSDKGSIPDRFSAQQFSDYHSELNMSSLELGDSALYFCASSFMDRDDEQFFGPGTRLTVL.

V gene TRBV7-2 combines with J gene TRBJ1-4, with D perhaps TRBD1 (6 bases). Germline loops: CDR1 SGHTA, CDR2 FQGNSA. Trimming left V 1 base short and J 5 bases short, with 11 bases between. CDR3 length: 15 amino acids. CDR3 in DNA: TGTGCCAGCAGCTTAGAGGGGGGTACGAATGAAAAACTGTTTTTT. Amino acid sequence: CASSLEGGTNEKLFF.

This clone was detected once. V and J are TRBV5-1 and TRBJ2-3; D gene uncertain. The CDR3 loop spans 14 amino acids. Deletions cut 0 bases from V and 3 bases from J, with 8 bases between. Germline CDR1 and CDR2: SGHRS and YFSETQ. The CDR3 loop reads CASSLEFETDTQYF. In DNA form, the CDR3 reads TGCGCCAGCAGCTTGGAATTTGAGACAGATACGCAGTATTTT.

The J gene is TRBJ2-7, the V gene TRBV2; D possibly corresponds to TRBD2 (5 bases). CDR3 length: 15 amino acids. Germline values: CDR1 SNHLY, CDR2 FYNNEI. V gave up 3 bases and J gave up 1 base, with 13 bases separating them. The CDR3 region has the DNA TGTGCCAGCAGTGATCGGGGAACACGATCCTACGAGCAGTACTTC. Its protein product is CASSDRGTRSYEQYF.

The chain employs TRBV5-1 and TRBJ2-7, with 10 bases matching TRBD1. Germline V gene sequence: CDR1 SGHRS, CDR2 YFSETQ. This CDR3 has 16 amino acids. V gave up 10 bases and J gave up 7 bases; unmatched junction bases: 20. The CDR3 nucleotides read TGCGCCGGGCAGAATTCTAACCGACAGGGGGCGAATGAGCAGTACTTC. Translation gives CAGQNSNRQGANEQYF.

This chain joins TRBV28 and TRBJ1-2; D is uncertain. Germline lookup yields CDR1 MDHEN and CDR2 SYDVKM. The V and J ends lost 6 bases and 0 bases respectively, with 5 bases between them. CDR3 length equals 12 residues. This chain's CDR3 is CASRTSNYGYTF. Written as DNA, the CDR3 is TGTGCCAGCAGAACGTCTAACTATGGCTACACCTTC.

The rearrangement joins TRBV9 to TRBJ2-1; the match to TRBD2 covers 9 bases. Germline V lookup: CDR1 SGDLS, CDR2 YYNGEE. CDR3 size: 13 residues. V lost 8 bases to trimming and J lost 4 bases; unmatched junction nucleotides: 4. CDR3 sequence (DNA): TGTGCCAGGGGGCTAGCGGGATACAATGAGCAGTTCTTC. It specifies CARGLAGYNEQFF.

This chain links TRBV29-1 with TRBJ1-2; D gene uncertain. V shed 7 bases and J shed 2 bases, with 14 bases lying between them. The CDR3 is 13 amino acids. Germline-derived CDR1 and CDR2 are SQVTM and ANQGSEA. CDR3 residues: CSAVIVGNYGYTF. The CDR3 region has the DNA TGCAGCGCCGTGATCGTCGGAAACTATGGCTACACCTTC.

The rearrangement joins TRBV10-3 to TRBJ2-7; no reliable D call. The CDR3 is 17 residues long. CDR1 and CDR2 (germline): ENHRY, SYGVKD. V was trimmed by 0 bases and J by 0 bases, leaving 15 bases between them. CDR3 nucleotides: TGTGCCATCAGTGAGTCGCCGGGCCTTTTCTTCTCCTACGAGCAGTACTTC. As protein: CAISESPGLFFSYEQYF.

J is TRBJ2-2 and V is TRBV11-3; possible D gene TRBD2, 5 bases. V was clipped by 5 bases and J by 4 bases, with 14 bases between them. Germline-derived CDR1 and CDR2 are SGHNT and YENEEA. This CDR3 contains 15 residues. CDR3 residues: CASSPRRGATGELFF. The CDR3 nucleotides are TGTGCCAGCAGCCCGCGTCGGGGAGCCACCGGGGAGCTGTTTTTT. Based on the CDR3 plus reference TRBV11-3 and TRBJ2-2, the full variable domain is EAGVVQSPRYKIIEKKQPVAFWCNPISGHNTLYWYLQNLGQGPELLIRYENEEAVDDSQLPKDRFSAERLKGVDSTLKIQPAELGDSAVYLCASSPRRGATGELFFGEGSRLTVL.

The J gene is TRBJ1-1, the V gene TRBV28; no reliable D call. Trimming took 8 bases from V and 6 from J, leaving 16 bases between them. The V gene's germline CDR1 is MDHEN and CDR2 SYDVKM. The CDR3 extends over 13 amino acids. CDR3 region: CASRPLSRAEAFF. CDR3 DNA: TGTGCCAGCCGCCCCCTCAGTAGAGCTGAAGCTTTCTTT.

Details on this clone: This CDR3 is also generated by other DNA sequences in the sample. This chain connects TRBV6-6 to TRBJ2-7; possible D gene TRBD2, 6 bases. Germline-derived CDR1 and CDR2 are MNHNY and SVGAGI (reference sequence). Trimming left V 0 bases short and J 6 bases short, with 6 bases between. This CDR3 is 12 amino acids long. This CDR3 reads CASSYSGGEQYF. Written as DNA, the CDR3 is TGTGCCAGCAGTTACTCGGGGGGCGAGCAGTACTTC.

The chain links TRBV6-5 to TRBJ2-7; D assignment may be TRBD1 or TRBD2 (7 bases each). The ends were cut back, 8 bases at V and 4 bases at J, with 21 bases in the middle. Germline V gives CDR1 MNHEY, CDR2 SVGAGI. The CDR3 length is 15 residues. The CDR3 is CASGGGTVPRYEQYF. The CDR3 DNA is TGTGCCAGCGGGGGGGGGACAGTCCCGAGGTACGAGCAGTACTTC.

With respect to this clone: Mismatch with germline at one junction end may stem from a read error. Here the CDR3 reads CASTWDPNQPQHF. As DNA, the CDR3 is TGCGCCAGCACCTGGGATCCCAATCAGCCCCAGCATTTT. The chain recombines TRBV6-4 with TRBJ1-5; D is undetermined. The CDR3 length is 13 residues. Germline CDR1 MRHNA, CDR2 SNTAGT.

The CDR3 DNA sequence: TGCGCCAGCAGCTTTTCCCCTACAGAGGGGACAGAGACCCAGTACTTC. This sequence encodes CASSFSPTEGTETQYF. V and J are TRBV5-1 and TRBJ2-5; D possibly uses TRBD1 or TRBD2 (5 bases each). The germline gives CDR1 SGHRS, CDR2 YFSETQ. Trimming took off 2 bases at V and 4 bases at J, with 18 bases between the two ends. The CDR3 extends over 16 amino acids.

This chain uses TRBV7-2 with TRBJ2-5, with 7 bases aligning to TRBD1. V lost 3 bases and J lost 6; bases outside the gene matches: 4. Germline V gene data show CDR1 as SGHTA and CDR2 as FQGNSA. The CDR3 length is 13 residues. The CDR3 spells CASSFDREQTQYF. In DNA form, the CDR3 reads TGTGCCAGCAGCTTCGACAGGGAGCAGACCCAGTACTTC.

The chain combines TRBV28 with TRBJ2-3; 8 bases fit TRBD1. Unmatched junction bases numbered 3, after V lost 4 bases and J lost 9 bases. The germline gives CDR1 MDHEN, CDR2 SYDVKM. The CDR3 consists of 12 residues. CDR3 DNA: TGTGCCAGCAGTTGGACAGGGTGGACGCAGTATTTT. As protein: CASSWTGWTQYF.